Listed below are T cell receptor beta chains from one sample, sequenced in a study of persistence of HIV-infected CD4 T cells. Their antigen targets remain unknown. Generated by immunoSEQ multiplex PCR, the TCRdb table keeps only in-frame clones and is missing some. The sample lists 25,000 to 30,000 clones; around 73% were seen once. The specimen was CD4+ T cells sorted from PBMCs after 18-hour stimulation, collected from a patient who received antiretroviral therapy. Receptors originate from an adult woman with HIV who was CMV-seropositive. Both conserved end residues are part of each CDR3. D genes are given only for firm matches. Clone size, where shown, is once, few, many, or a class for clones that have expanded.

d_gene: -
abundance: -
v_gene: TRBV15
CDR3aa: CATSRGDLDTQYF

d_gene: -
abundance: -
v_gene: TRBV6-1
CDR3aa: CASSEGLAGSSPLHF

d_gene: -
abundance: -
v_gene: TRBV5-1
CDR3aa: CASTRGGSSTDTQYF

d_gene: -
abundance: -
v_gene: TRBV4-1
CDR3aa: CASSQAGTSTNEQFF

d_gene: -
abundance: -
v_gene: TRBV19
CDR3aa: CATHGGGTTKNYGYTF

d_gene: -
abundance: once
v_gene: TRBV7-8
CDR3aa: CASSLGQLYYGYTF

d_gene: TRBD2
abundance: -
v_gene: TRBV27
CDR3aa: CASSRGSGGSNSYNEQFF

d_gene: -
abundance: -
v_gene: TRBV3-1/TRBV3-2
CDR3aa: CASSQGGRGELFF

d_gene: TRBD1
abundance: few
v_gene: TRBV29-1
CDR3aa: CSARDSEKLFF

d_gene: TRBD2
abundance: -
v_gene: TRBV6-5
CDR3aa: CASSSSSGGLGTQYF

d_gene: -
abundance: once
v_gene: TRBV6-1
CDR3aa: CASSELQGREKLFF

d_gene: -
abundance: -
v_gene: TRBV12-5
CDR3aa: CASGLRGETQYF

d_gene: -
abundance: -
v_gene: TRBV25-1
CDR3aa: CASSELGRNSGNTIYF

d_gene: TRBD1
abundance: -
v_gene: TRBV10-3
CDR3aa: CAIRDNRGYEQYF

d_gene: TRBD1
abundance: -
v_gene: TRBV19
CDR3aa: CASRQTGNSNQPQHF

d_gene: -
abundance: once
v_gene: TRBV12-3/TRBV12-4
CDR3aa: CASSLPGGYTF

d_gene: TRBD1
abundance: -
v_gene: TRBV19
CDR3aa: CASSIVGHDRGYGYTF

d_gene: TRBD1
abundance: -
v_gene: TRBV6-5
CDR3aa: CASSSRTGTTEAFF

d_gene: -
abundance: -
v_gene: TRBV21-1
CDR3aa: CASTGGEVTVCEAEAFF

d_gene: TRBD1
abundance: -
v_gene: TRBV30
CDR3aa: CAWSVRSGGIAGNTIYF

d_gene: TRBD1
abundance: -
v_gene: TRBV6-5
CDR3aa: CASKDSGGAREKLFF

d_gene: -
abundance: -
v_gene: TRBV19
CDR3aa: CASTPGQSNYGYTF

d_gene: -
abundance: -
v_gene: TRBV9
CDR3aa: CASSVEGGGGANVLTF

d_gene: -
abundance: -
v_gene: TRBV6-1
CDR3aa: CASSEVRGNTIYF

d_gene: TRBD1
abundance: -
v_gene: TRBV7-7
CDR3aa: CASSLANRGTYEQYF

d_gene: TRBD2
abundance: -
v_gene: TRBV5-1
CDR3aa: CASSLGLAGRDTQYF

d_gene: TRBD1
abundance: -
v_gene: TRBV3-1/TRBV3-2
CDR3aa: CASSHERGGYYGYTF

d_gene: -
abundance: -
v_gene: TRBV15
CDR3aa: CATSRDREPQHF

d_gene: -
abundance: -
v_gene: TRBV9
CDR3aa: CASSAGYGYTF

d_gene: TRBD2
abundance: few
v_gene: TRBV20-1
CDR3aa: CSASRSSGGAASGGNEQFF

d_gene: TRBD1
abundance: -
v_gene: TRBV19
CDR3aa: CASGDRAGDTQYF

d_gene: -
abundance: -
v_gene: TRBV18
CDR3aa: CASSPGGALQFF

d_gene: TRBD1
abundance: -
v_gene: TRBV6-5
CDR3aa: CASSYTTGGNAEAFF

d_gene: -
abundance: -
v_gene: TRBV30
CDR3aa: CAWSRIATGELFF

d_gene: -
abundance: -
v_gene: TRBV6-5
CDR3aa: CASSPGSFSGNTIYF

d_gene: -
abundance: -
v_gene: TRBV5-1
CDR3aa: CASSLVLSGTGYTF

d_gene: TRBD1
abundance: -
v_gene: TRBV4-1
CDR3aa: CASSQEGRTGGQETQYF

d_gene: -
abundance: -
v_gene: TRBV5-4
CDR3aa: CASSFDRSEGTIYF

d_gene: TRBD1
abundance: -
v_gene: TRBV2
CDR3aa: CASKAQTGGGNTIYF

d_gene: -
abundance: -
v_gene: TRBV27
CDR3aa: CASSLASINSPLHF

d_gene: -
abundance: -
v_gene: TRBV28
CDR3aa: CASSFQAGYGYTF

d_gene: -
abundance: -
v_gene: TRBV9
CDR3aa: CASSVDSPRDSGNTIYF

d_gene: -
abundance: few
v_gene: TRBV5-1
CDR3aa: CASSFSGATEAFF

d_gene: -
abundance: -
v_gene: TRBV12-3/TRBV12-4
CDR3aa: CASLLRRSEAFF

d_gene: -
abundance: few
v_gene: TRBV5-5
CDR3aa: CASSSGPTILYGYTF

d_gene: -
abundance: few
v_gene: TRBV2
CDR3aa: CASSETLDEYF

d_gene: -
abundance: few
v_gene: TRBV6-5
CDR3aa: CASSLRTAYGYTF

d_gene: -
abundance: -
v_gene: TRBV30
CDR3aa: CAWTRDIKPGYTF

d_gene: -
abundance: -
v_gene: TRBV10-3
CDR3aa: CAISESGTGEAFF

d_gene: -
abundance: -
v_gene: TRBV6-5
CDR3aa: CASGRGTEAFF

d_gene: -
abundance: -
v_gene: TRBV30
CDR3aa: CAWSGAFNQPQHF

d_gene: -
abundance: -
v_gene: TRBV6-5
CDR3aa: CASTRGSYNSPLHF

d_gene: -
abundance: few
v_gene: TRBV5-1
CDR3aa: CASSLDGANYGYTF

d_gene: -
abundance: -
v_gene: TRBV10-3
CDR3aa: CAISDYRVYGYTF

d_gene: TRBD2
abundance: -
v_gene: TRBV6-1
CDR3aa: CASSRTSGGSYEQYF

d_gene: -
abundance: -
v_gene: TRBV27
CDR3aa: CASSPFLGAYREQFF

d_gene: TRBD2
abundance: few
v_gene: TRBV6-1
CDR3aa: CASSDSGLAANTDTQYF

d_gene: TRBD2
abundance: -
v_gene: TRBV5-6
CDR3aa: CASSFGPASGQETQYF

d_gene: TRBD1
abundance: few
v_gene: TRBV12-3/TRBV12-4
CDR3aa: CASSRGQGNRYF